Sequencing of this T cell receptor beta chain was carried out in a study of shared clonotypes between healthy human individuals. With respect to this clone: Its antigen is as yet unknown.

The junction had 4 bases not matched to a gene; V was cut back by 4 bases and J by 2 bases. CDR3 length: 15 residues. Germline values: CDR1 SEHNR, CDR2 FQNEAQ (reference sequence). Findings of the study overall: With several donors compared, 5% to 5.5% of naive CD4 clonotypes were shared.

CD45RO-negative, CCR7-positively selected cells formed the naive CD8 fraction, excluding terminally differentiated effector memory CD45RA+ cells. Some clones are missing from TCRdb's copy, which holds only in-frame ones; the method was immunoSEQ multiplex PCR. The table shows about 1.9 million clones, with 93% occurring only once. J is TRBJ2-5 and V is TRBV7-9; 10 bases align to TRBD2. What was sequenced was naive CD8+ T cells from PBMCs. The sequence was collected from a man in his late teens or twenties in good health. Some clones in this sample may be carry-over from other donors' samples. The CDR3 is CASSYTAGGQETQYF. As DNA, the CDR3 is TGTGCCAGCAGCTACACAGCGGGAGGGCAAGAGACCCAGTACTTC.